These 16 T cell receptor beta chains originate from one sample sequenced in a study of blood T cell repertoires in COVID-19 (dated by TCRdb to the early 2020s). Preparation of the library involved the immunoSEQ multiplex PCR assay. Held by TCRdb, this immuneACCESS table contains in-frame sequences only and omits some clones. Under half of the omission traces to an unresolved V gene where checked; the cause of the rest is unknown. The table for this sample lists about 210,000 clones; around four fifths of them were counted only once. The leading ten clones occupy approximately 5.2% of the sample. The sample was peripheral blood. The receptors derive from an older woman with COVID-19, enrolled during active disease.

The chain recombines TRBV10-2 with TRBJ1-5; a possible D gene is TRBD1 (6 bases). Trimming left V 10 bases short and J 6 bases short, with 13 bases between. The CDR3 length is 12 residues. In germline, CDR1 is WSHSY, CDR2 SAAADI. The CDR3 DNA reads as TGCGCCACCTCAGGGGAGGGTCAGCCCCAGCATTTT. Its protein is CATSGEGQPQHF.

The chain employs TRBV28 and TRBJ2-6, with 8 positions matching TRBD1. In germline, CDR1 is MDHEN, CDR2 SYDVKM. V lost 6 bases and J lost 4; bases outside the gene matches: 5. The CDR3 runs to 15 residues. The CDR3 loop is CASRATGEGANVLTF. The DNA of the CDR3 is TGTGCCAGCAGAGCGACAGGGGAAGGGGCCAACGTCCTGACTTTC.

The chain uses TRBV14 and TRBJ1-1; D gene uncertain. CDR3 length equals 13 residues. Trimming took off 5 bases at V and 0 bases at J, with 7 bases between the two ends. CDR1 SGHDN and CDR2 FVKESK come from the germline V gene. The CDR3 spells CASSSDMNTEAFF. Written as DNA, the CDR3 is TGTGCCAGCAGCTCAGACATGAACACTGAAGCTTTCTTT. Full variable domain (outside the CDR3, taken from reference TRBV14 and TRBJ1-1): EAGVTQFPSHSVIEKGQTVTLRCDPISGHDNLYWYRRVMGKEIKFLLHFVKESKQDESGMPNNRFLAERTGGTYSTLKVQPAELEDSGVYFCASSSDMNTEAFFGQGTRLTVV.

The chain recombines TRBV28 with TRBJ1-2; 9 bases map to TRBD1. V gave up 3 bases and J gave up 14 bases; unmatched junction bases: 16. The CDR3 is made up of 15 amino acids. CDR1 and CDR2 (germline): MDHEN, SYDVKM. The chain's CDR3 is CASSLKASGQGPPTF. The CDR3, as DNA: TGTGCCAGCAGTTTGAAGGCTTCGGGACAGGGTCCCCCTACCTTC.

This clone was detected only a few times. The V gene is TRBV7-8, the J gene TRBJ2-3, with TRBD1 identical over 11 bases. Germline V lookup: CDR1 SGHVS, CDR2 FQNEAQ. Trimming removed 2 bases from V and 6 bases from J; junction bases left unmatched: 10. This CDR3 region has 17 residues. The CDR3 spells CASSLLVSGQGVDTQYF. The CDR3, as DNA: TGTGCCAGCAGCTTATTGGTTTCGGGACAGGGGGTGGATACGCAGTATTTT.

Remarks on this clone: Compared with germline, one end of the junction differs, possibly owing to a read error. The chain's CDR3 is CASILAGGPRYEQYF. As DNA, the CDR3 is TGTGCCAGCATCTTAGCGGGAGGGCCGAGGTACGAGCAGTACTTC. V gene TRBV7-2 combines with J gene TRBJ2-7; 11 nucleotides line up with TRBD2. CDR3 size: 15 residues. The germline V gene encodes CDR1 SGHTA and CDR2 FQGNSA.

The chain carries TRBV5-6 and TRBJ2-3, with 12 bases fitting TRBD2. This CDR3 is built from 16 residues. The trim removed 3 bases at V and 4 bases at J, leaving 6 bases unmatched. CDR1 SGHDT and CDR2 YYEEEE come from the germline V gene. CDR3 in DNA: TGTGCCAGCAGCTGGCGGACTAGCGGGAAACCAGATACGCAGTATTTT. Protein sequence: CASSWRTSGKPDTQYF.

The CDR3 loop is CASSATGTAPEAFF. The CDR3, as DNA: TGTGCCAGCAGCGCCACCGGGACAGCCCCTGAAGCTTTCTTT. The V gene is TRBV11-2, the J gene TRBJ1-1, with TRBD1 identical over 7 bases. Trimming cost V 5 bases and J 6 bases; bases outside gene matches: 9. This CDR3 contains 14 residues. Per germline, CDR1 SGHAT and CDR2 FQNNGV.

This clone was detected once. The V and J genes are TRBV4-1 and TRBJ1-2; D unclear. The CDR3 runs 15 residues. Germline CDR1 and CDR2: MGHRA and YSYEKL. Trimming removed 2 bases from V and 9 bases from J, with 19 bases in between. The CDR3 loop is CASSQLHQAGSRYTF. In DNA, the CDR3 is TGCGCCAGCAGCCAACTCCACCAAGCGGGGAGTCGCTACACCTTC.

The V gene is TRBV5-1, the J gene TRBJ2-7; 10 bases agree with TRBD1. J lost 5 bases, V lost 2 bases, and 10 bases had no gene match. The CDR3 contains 16 residues. Germline CDR1 reads SGHRS; CDR2 reads YFSETQ. CDR3 region: CASSFGTGTGVDEQYF. The CDR3 DNA reads as TGCGCCAGCAGCTTTGGGACCGGGACAGGGGTGGACGAGCAGTACTTC.

This clone was picked up many times. The CDR3 bases are TGTGCCAGCAGTTACTCTCGAGCGGGAGTTGGCAGACGGTACTTC. Protein sequence: CASSYSRAGVGRRYF. The V call is TRBV6-5, the J call TRBJ2-7, with TRBD2 matching over 8 bases. There are 15 residues in the CDR3. Germline V gives CDR1 MNHEY, CDR2 SVGAGI. V was pared by 0 bases and J by 12 bases, with 13 bases of the junction left unmatched.

This chain joins TRBV2 and TRBJ1-4; possible D gene TRBD1, 5 bases. Germline CDR1 and CDR2: SNHLY and FYNNEI. V was clipped by 4 bases and J by 4 bases, with 13 bases between them. The CDR3 runs 15 residues. CDR3 DNA sequence: TGTGCCAGCAGTGCCCGGCAGGGCCGTAATGAAAAACTGTTTTTT. Protein product: CASSARQGRNEKLFF.

This chain links TRBV6-2 or TRBV6-3 with TRBJ2-5; 7 nucleotides agree with TRBD1. Germline V gene lookup returns CDR1 MNHEY and CDR2 SVGEGT. The CDR3 is made up of 14 amino acids. V shed 5 bases and J 5 bases; nucleotides not matched to a gene: 8. The CDR3 DNA follows: TGTGCCAGCAGTCTGAACAGGGGCCGGGAGACCCAGTACTTC. Residues: CASSLNRGRETQYF.

The gene calls are TRBV15 and TRBJ2-3; the match to TRBD2 covers 13 bases. Germline V lookup: CDR1 LNHNV, CDR2 YYDKDF (reference sequence). This CDR3 is built from 18 residues. The junction had 11 bases not matched to a gene; V was cut back by 4 bases and J by 4 bases. CDR3 in DNA: TGTGCCACCAGCATGACAACCGGGACTAGCGGGATGCCAGATACGCAGTATTTT. Amino acid sequence: CATSMTTGTSGMPDTQYF.

This chain links TRBV11-3 with TRBJ2-5, with 9 bases fitting TRBD2. J lost 3 bases, V lost 1 base, and 3 bases had no gene match. Germline V gives CDR1 SGHNT, CDR2 YENEEA. The CDR3 runs to 15 residues. Here the CDR3 reads CASSLGLAGKETQYF. The CDR3 DNA follows: TGTGCCAGCAGCTTAGGGCTAGCGGGGAAAGAGACCCAGTACTTC.

The J gene is TRBJ1-6, the V gene TRBV6-5; D not resolved. The CDR3 sequence is 12 residues long. Trimming took 9 bases from V and 10 from J, leaving 13 bases between them. Germline-derived CDR1 and CDR2 are MNHEY and SVGAGI. Here the CDR3 DNA reads TGTGCCAGTAAACGGGTCTCGTCACCCCTCCACTTT. This translates into CASKRVSSPLHF.